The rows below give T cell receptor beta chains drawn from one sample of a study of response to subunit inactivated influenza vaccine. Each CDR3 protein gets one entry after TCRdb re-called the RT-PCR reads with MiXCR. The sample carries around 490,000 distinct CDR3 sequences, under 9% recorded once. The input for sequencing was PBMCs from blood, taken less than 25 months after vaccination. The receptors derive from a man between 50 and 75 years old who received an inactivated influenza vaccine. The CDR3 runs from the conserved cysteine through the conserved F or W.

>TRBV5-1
CASSPRVAGVTYEQYF
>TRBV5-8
CASTDRGYNEQFF
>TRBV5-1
CASSGGQGLSYEQYF
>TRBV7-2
CASSLVDLYEQYF
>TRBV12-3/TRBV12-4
CASSLGGRGYTF
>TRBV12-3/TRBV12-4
CASSYTDGNIQYF
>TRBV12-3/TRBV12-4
CASSPRGLGDRAIYEQYF
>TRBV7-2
CASSFAPTGVTEAFF
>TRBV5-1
CASSPTTGPKETQYF
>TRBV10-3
CAISGWGNTEAFF
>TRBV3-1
CASSQVGTDTDTQYF
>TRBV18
CASSPPVRVAANEQFF